The rows below give T cell receptor beta chains drawn from one sample of a study of T cell changes during pregnancy in multiple sclerosis. Sequencing was performed with immunoSEQ multiplex PCR; in TCRdb, only in-frame clones are kept and a portion is missing. The repertoire holds 55,000 to 65,000 clones, with 93% as singletons. Sequences were derived from CD8+ T cells from peripheral blood mononuclear cells, sampled in the third trimester of pregnancy. The receptors come from a female donor with multiple sclerosis, enrolled in a pregnancy study. The CDR3 runs from the conserved cysteine through the conserved F or W. A D gene is named only where the DNA matches it firmly. Some rows mark clone size as missing; the rest say once, few, many or name a class of expanded clone.

d_call: TRBD2
clone_size: .
j_call: TRBJ2-1
v_call: TRBV6-5
cdr3_nt: TGTGCCAGCAGTTATGTCAGCGGGGGGAATGAGCAGTTCTTC
cdr3_aa: CASSYVSGGNEQFF

d_call: .
clone_size: once
j_call: TRBJ1-1
v_call: TRBV5-1
cdr3_nt: TGCGCCAGCAGCTTTAAGGGGGATGAGCCCGAAGGGGAAGCTTTCTTT
cdr3_aa: CASSFKGDEPEGEAFF

d_call: TRBD2
clone_size: .
j_call: TRBJ2-7
v_call: TRBV5-6
cdr3_nt: TGTGCCAGCAGCTCCACTAGCGGGGGGTACTACGAGCAGTACTTC
cdr3_aa: CASSSTSGGYYEQYF

d_call: TRBD1
clone_size: .
j_call: TRBJ1-5
v_call: TRBV27
cdr3_nt: TGTGCCAGCAGTGACAGGGGGCTTTACCAGCCCCAGCATTTT
cdr3_aa: CASSDRGLYQPQHF

d_call: .
clone_size: .
j_call: TRBJ2-7
v_call: TRBV7-9
cdr3_nt: TGTGCCAGCAGCGTGGTGGGGCAGTCCTACGAGCAGTACTTC
cdr3_aa: CASSVVGQSYEQYF

d_call: TRBD2
clone_size: .
j_call: TRBJ2-7
v_call: TRBV27
cdr3_nt: TGTGCCAGCAGTTCAGGACTAGCCTCCTACGAGCAGTACTTC
cdr3_aa: CASSSGLASYEQYF

d_call: TRBD1
clone_size: .
j_call: TRBJ2-7
v_call: TRBV19
cdr3_nt: TGTGCCAGTAGTTTCTCGACAGGGCCGAACTACGAGCAGTACTTC
cdr3_aa: CASSFSTGPNYEQYF

d_call: TRBD1
clone_size: .
j_call: TRBJ2-7
v_call: TRBV7-3
cdr3_nt: TGTGCCAGCAGCCGGGACAGGGGGAGCTCCTACGAGCAGTACTTC
cdr3_aa: CASSRDRGSSYEQYF

d_call: .
clone_size: .
j_call: TRBJ2-3
v_call: TRBV5-1
cdr3_nt: TGCGCCAGCAGCGACGGGACTGGGTCCGCAGATACGCAGTATTTT
cdr3_aa: CASSDGTGSADTQYF

d_call: .
clone_size: .
j_call: TRBJ2-7
v_call: TRBV5-6
cdr3_nt: TGTGCCAGCAGCTTGGCCAGGTCCTACGAGCAGTACTTC
cdr3_aa: CASSLARSYEQYF

d_call: .
clone_size: .
j_call: TRBJ1-2
v_call: TRBV15
cdr3_nt: TGTGCCACCAACCCGGGGATTAACTATGGCTACACCTTC
cdr3_aa: CATNPGINYGYTF

d_call: .
clone_size: .
j_call: TRBJ2-1
v_call: TRBV28
cdr3_nt: TGTGCCAGCAGTTTTGTTGGCGGTGACCCGGGGGAGCAGTTCTTC
cdr3_aa: CASSFVGGDPGEQFF

d_call: TRBD2
clone_size: .
j_call: TRBJ2-4
v_call: TRBV7-2
cdr3_nt: TGTGCCAGCAGCTTAGAGCTAGCGGGAGGGTCGGGCATTCAGTACTTC
cdr3_aa: CASSLELAGGSGIQYF

d_call: .
clone_size: .
j_call: TRBJ2-7
v_call: TRBV4-1
cdr3_nt: TGCGCCAGCAGCGCTCAAATAAATCCCAGGGCAACCACACTGGACTTC
cdr3_aa: CASSAQINPRATTLDF

d_call: TRBD2
clone_size: .
j_call: TRBJ2-5
v_call: TRBV9
cdr3_nt: TGTGCCAGCAATACAGAGGGCGGGGGCCAAGAGACCCAGTACTTC
cdr3_aa: CASNTEGGGQETQYF

d_call: TRBD2
clone_size: .
j_call: TRBJ2-7
v_call: TRBV5-1
cdr3_nt: TGCGCCAGCAGCCAACCCGGGACTAACGAGCAGTACTTC
cdr3_aa: CASSQPGTNEQYF

d_call: TRBD1
clone_size: few
j_call: TRBJ1-1
v_call: TRBV29-1
cdr3_nt: TGCAGCGACCGACAGGGGACGAACACTGAAGCTTTCTTT
cdr3_aa: CSDRQGTNTEAFF

d_call: TRBD1
clone_size: .
j_call: TRBJ2-7
v_call: TRBV4-1
cdr3_nt: TGCGCCAGCAGTCCGACAGGGATATCCTACGAGCAGTACTTC
cdr3_aa: CASSPTGISYEQYF

d_call: .
clone_size: .
j_call: TRBJ2-1
v_call: TRBV19
cdr3_nt: TGTGCCAGTAGTCAGGGTTTTGATGAGCAGTTCTTC
cdr3_aa: CASSQGFDEQFF

d_call: TRBD2
clone_size: .
j_call: TRBJ2-3
v_call: TRBV5-1
cdr3_nt: TGCGCCAGCAGCTTGTCCGGGACTAGCAGGACAGATACGCAGTATTTT
cdr3_aa: CASSLSGTSRTDTQYF

d_call: .
clone_size: .
j_call: TRBJ2-1
v_call: TRBV19
cdr3_nt: TGTGCCAGTAGTTCACAGGGACGGGCACCCGATGAGCAGTTCTTC
cdr3_aa: CASSSQGRAPDEQFF

d_call: TRBD2
clone_size: .
j_call: TRBJ2-1
v_call: TRBV4-1
cdr3_nt: TGCGCCAGCAGCCACTGGACTAGCGGGGACGGAAACTACAATGAGCAGTTCTTC
cdr3_aa: CASSHWTSGDGNYNEQFF

d_call: TRBD2
clone_size: .
j_call: TRBJ2-1
v_call: TRBV10-3
cdr3_nt: TGTGCCATCAGTGAGTCGGAACTAGCGGGATACAATGAGCAGTTCTTC
cdr3_aa: CAISESELAGYNEQFF

d_call: .
clone_size: .
j_call: TRBJ1-2
v_call: TRBV6-1
cdr3_nt: TGTGCCAGCAGGGAGGGTATTCGGGGCTACACCTTC
cdr3_aa: CASREGIRGYTF

d_call: .
clone_size: .
j_call: TRBJ1-1
v_call: TRBV5-1
cdr3_nt: TGCGCCAGCAGCTTGTGGTTATCGCGGGGGGAGGACACTGAAGCTTTCTTT
cdr3_aa: CASSLWLSRGEDTEAFF

d_call: TRBD2
clone_size: .
j_call: TRBJ2-7
v_call: TRBV6-6
cdr3_nt: TGTGCCAGCAGTCTCGCGGGAGGGACAGACGAGCAGTACTTC
cdr3_aa: CASSLAGGTDEQYF

d_call: .
clone_size: .
j_call: TRBJ2-3
v_call: TRBV6-6
cdr3_nt: TGTGCCAGCAGTTATCGGGGTGGGAGCACAGATACGCAGTATTTT
cdr3_aa: CASSYRGGSTDTQYF